Listed here is a single TCR beta chain. What it recognizes is unknown. Trimming pared 2 bases from V and 0 bases from J, leaving 9 bases between. The CDR3 has 15 residues. Germline V gives CDR1 WSHSY, CDR2 SAAADI. Profiled with immunoSEQ multiplex PCR; TCRdb holds only in-frame clones, not every one. The data hold about 100,000 clones, with more than 90% observed a single time. This sample is part of a study of siplizumab effects on memory and regulatory T cells. General study results and limits: Naive T cells looked more diverse than memory cells, and they looked like major contributors to the alloresponse.

The V gene is TRBV10-2, the J gene TRBJ2-3; D is possibly TRBD1 (6 bases). The sequenced sample was CD4+ T cells sorted from blood. The receptor comes from a human donor in good health. The CDR3 DNA reads as TGCGCCAGCAGTGAGCAGGGGTGGAGCACAGATACGCAGTATTTT. Residues: CASSEQGWSTDTQYF.